This TCR beta chain derives from a study of identical twins. A universal primer site came from template switching; cDNA carried unique molecular identifiers. TCRdb independently ran MiXCR on the 5' RACE reads; one entry per CDR3 protein. The sample holds about 890,000 distinct CDR3 sequences, 12% seen once. Findings of the study overall: Instead of following the same donors, the conclusions were based on cross-sectional statistical analysis. Models underestimated how often monozygotic twins shared out-of-frame TCR alpha.

This clonotype has a handful of counts. Its antigen is undetermined. A further study also used this sample, focusing on yellow fever vaccine responses in identical twins. From that second work: Reportedly, the T cell response mounted by twins to vaccine seemed partly convergent, partly personalized.

Sequenced: PBMCs. The origin of this receptor is a woman under 30 in good health.

For the CDR3, the DNA is TGTGCCAGCAGCCACCTAGCGGGAGGCGGATACGAGCAGTACTTC. This gives the protein CASSHLAGGGYEQYF. V usage is TRBV3-1 and J usage is TRBJ2-7; 11 bases are a match to TRBD2. Trimming cost V 3 bases and J 4 bases; bases outside gene matches: 5. The CDR3 is 15 residues long. Germline V gene data show CDR1 as LGHDT and CDR2 as YNNKEL (reference sequence).